The entry below gives a single T cell receptor (beta chain) sequence along with its context. The method was immunoSEQ multiplex PCR; TCRdb's version includes in-frame clones alone and lacks a portion of them. The sample has about 150,000 clones; 86% are singletons. The sample is drawn from a study of blood T cell repertoires in COVID-19. Trimming removed 7 bases from V and 7 bases from J; junction bases left unmatched: 3. The CDR3 has 13 amino acids. Source material: PBMCs or T cells enriched from blood (not recorded which). J is TRBJ2-1 and V is TRBV12-3 or TRBV12-4; 11 bases line up with TRBD2. This receptor was obtained from a man aged 50-59 years who had recovered from COVID-19. The CDR3 loop is CASTGLAGNEQFF. The CDR3 nucleotides are TGTGCCAGCACTGGACTAGCGGGTAATGAGCAGTTCTTC.